One and the same sample provided the 9 T cell receptor beta chains below, sequenced in a study of blood T cell repertoires in COVID-19 (dated by TCRdb to 2018 to 2020). Library preparation used the immunoSEQ multiplex PCR assay. The source is immuneACCESS, and TCRdb retained only in-frame sequences with V and J called. Part of the clones is not carried over; for the studies checked, unresolved V genes explain less than half of this, and the remainder is unexplained. Recorded for this sample are about 170,000 clones; around four fifths of them occurred a single time. The ten largest clones represent approximately 8% of the sample. Sequencing was performed on peripheral blood. Receptors originate from a woman of 80 years or more with COVID-19, enrolled during active disease.

This clone was found once. The CDR3 reads CASSLAGGGETQYF. Written as DNA, the CDR3 is TGTGCCAGCAGCTTAGCGGGGGGTGGGGAGACCCAGTACTTC. V is TRBV5-4 and J is TRBJ2-5, with TRBD2 identical over 9 bases. From germline, CDR1 is SGHNT and CDR2 YYREEE (reference sequence). The trim removed 2 bases at V and 5 bases at J, leaving 4 bases unmatched. The CDR3 is 14 amino acids. The full variable domain, rest sourced from reference TRBV5-4 and TRBJ2-5, is ETGVTQSPTHLIKTRGQQVTLRCSSQSGHNTVSWYQQALGQGPQFIFQYYREEENGRGNFPPRFSGLQFPNYSSELNVNALELDDSALYLCASSLAGGGETQYFGPGTRLLVL.

The chain links TRBV5-1 to TRBJ2-2; 8 nucleotides align to TRBD1. This CDR3 has 14 residues. V was clipped by 1 base and J by 5 bases; unmatched bases: 1. In germline, CDR1 is SGHRS, CDR2 YFSETQ. The CDR3, as DNA: TGCGCCAGCAGCTTGACAGGGGGAACCGGGGAGCTGTTTTTT. As protein: CASSLTGGTGELFF.

The CDR3 reads CASSQSRAENYGYTF. CDR3 in DNA: TGTGCCAGCAGCCAGAGCAGGGCAGAAAACTATGGCTACACCTTC. V usage is TRBV4-2 and J usage is TRBJ1-2; maybe TRBD1 (5 bases). CDR1 and CDR2 from the germline V gene are LGHNA and YNFKEQ. Between the trimmed V and J ends, which lost 3 bases and 2 bases, there was a span of 13 bases. The CDR3 extends over 15 amino acids.

The J gene is TRBJ1-5, the V gene TRBV5-8, with a tentative D call TRBD1 (5 bases). The CDR3 sequence is 15 residues long. In germline, CDR1 is SGHTS, CDR2 YDEGEE. V was clipped by 4 bases and J by 0 bases, with 11 bases between them. CDR3 residues: CASSGRVYSNQPQHF. CDR3 sequence (DNA): TGTGCCAGCAGCGGCAGGGTATATAGCAATCAGCCCCAGCATTTT.

A single count supports this clone. V and J are TRBV29-1 and TRBJ1-2; D unclear. CDR3 length: 11 amino acids. CDR1 and CDR2 (germline): SQVTM, ANQGSEA. The V gene lost 5 bases and the J gene lost 5 bases, with 9 bases spanning the gap. The CDR3 coding sequence is TGCAGCGTTCTCATCCTATATGGCTACACCTTC. Amino acids: CSVLILYGYTF.

In this sample, this clone turned up once. The chain has TRBV3-1 (or the pseudogene TRBV3-2) and TRBJ2-3, with D unclear. The germline V and J ends were trimmed by 2 bases and 5 bases, with 17 bases remaining between them. Germline CDR1 and CDR2: LGHDT and YNNKEL (reference sequence). The CDR3 is made up of 16 amino acids. The CDR3 nucleotides are TGTGCCAGCAGCCAATACTCCACCTTCGGCGGAGATACGCAGTATTTT. Residues: CASSQYSTFGGDTQYF.

The V gene is TRBV15, the J gene TRBJ2-3; the D gene is possibly TRBD2 (5 bases). Germline V CDR1 and CDR2: LNHNV, YYDKDF (reference sequence). This CDR3 contains 12 residues. Trimming took off 0 bases at V and 10 bases at J, with 8 bases between the two ends. The CDR3 DNA follows: TGTGCCACCAGCAGAGATCAAGCGGCGCAGTATTTT. Amino acid sequence: CATSRDQAAQYF.

This chain joins TRBV18 and TRBJ2-1; 7 nucleotides line up with TRBD2. V gave up 6 bases and J gave up 7 bases; unmatched junction bases: 3. The CDR3 is 12 amino acids. CDR1 and CDR2 from the germline V gene are KGHSH and LQKENI. CDR3 protein: CASSGLPNEQFF. The CDR3, as DNA: TGTGCCAGCTCGGGACTACCAAATGAGCAGTTCTTC.

V usage is TRBV2 and J usage is TRBJ1-5; D might be TRBD1 (6 bases). In germline, CDR1 is SNHLY, CDR2 FYNNEI. This CDR3 contains 14 residues. Between the trimmed V and J ends, which lost 8 bases and 6 bases, there was a span of 17 bases. CDR3 sequence: CASRGAEGGQPQHF. The CDR3 DNA is TGTGCCAGCCGGGGGGCCGAGGGAGGTCAGCCCCAGCATTTT.